These 17 T cell receptor beta chains were all obtained from the same sample, sequenced in a study of blood T cell repertoires in COVID-19. Profiling relied on immunoSEQ multiplex PCR, and the TCRdb table lists in-frame clones only, not all of them. This table has 200,000 to 250,000 clones, 82% appearing once. What was sequenced was peripheral blood. The receptors stem from a woman aged 80 or over with active or convalescent COVID-19.

The chain joins TRBV4-1 to TRBJ2-7, with D perhaps TRBD2 (6 bases). This CDR3 has 17 amino acids. Per germline, CDR1 MGHRA and CDR2 YSYEKL. Trimming took off 2 bases at V and 6 bases at J, with 23 bases between the two ends. The CDR3 DNA reads TGCGCCAGCAGCCAAAGGGGAGGTACAGCGTCGGGAAGCGAGCAGTACTTC. As protein: CASSQRGGTASGSEQYF.

This clone was counted a few times. The J gene is TRBJ1-5, the V gene TRBV3-1 (or the pseudogene TRBV3-2), with D uncertain. With 1 base removed from V and 6 bases from J, the gap between germline ends came to 4 bases. Germline V gives CDR1 LGHDT, CDR2 YNNKEL (reference sequence). There are 12 residues in the CDR3. CDR3 protein: CASSQGGQPQHF. The CDR3 DNA reads as TGTGCCAGCAGCCAAGGAGGTCAGCCCCAGCATTTT.

The chain carries TRBV5-1 and TRBJ2-3; D is possibly TRBD2 (7 bases). Germline loops: CDR1 SGHRS, CDR2 YFSETQ. This CDR3 comprises 12 residues. V was pared by 7 bases and J by 6 bases, with 12 bases between. Written as DNA, the CDR3 is TGCGCCAGCTGGGGGGGCAGCGATACGCAGTATTTT. Encoded protein: CASWGGSDTQYF.

The chain couples TRBV4-2 to TRBJ2-7; no clear D gene. The V end was cut by 0 bases, the J end by 6 bases, with 18 bases between. In germline, CDR1 is LGHNA, CDR2 YNFKEQ. This CDR3 is 16 amino acids long. The CDR3 reads CASSQDLEVIGGEQYF. The CDR3 nucleotides are TGTGCCAGCAGCCAAGATTTAGAAGTTATTGGTGGCGAGCAGTACTTC.

The chain uses TRBV2 and TRBJ1-6, with D possibly being TRBD1 (5 bases). Per germline, CDR1 SNHLY and CDR2 FYNNEI. Trimming took off 9 bases at V and 14 bases at J, with 23 bases between the two ends. The CDR3 has 14 residues. The CDR3 sequence is CASFATGTQGALHF. CDR3 DNA: TGTGCCAGTTTCGCAACCGGGACTCAAGGTGCCCTCCACTTT.

The gene calls are TRBV3-1 (or the pseudogene TRBV3-2) and TRBJ2-7, with D perhaps matching TRBD2 (5 bases). The CDR3 sequence is 12 residues long. Trimming removed 3 bases from V and 4 bases from J, with 7 bases in between. CDR1 and CDR2 from the germline V gene are LGHDT and YNNKEL (reference sequence). The CDR3 sequence: CASSQPGYEQYF. For the CDR3, the DNA is TGTGCCAGCAGCCAGCCGGGGTACGAGCAGTACTTC.

The chain uses TRBV5-4 and TRBJ2-3, with D perhaps matching TRBD2 (5 bases). The CDR3 contains 15 residues. The germline V gene has CDR1 SGHNT and CDR2 YYREEE (reference sequence). Trimming removed 4 bases from V and 6 bases from J, with 18 bases in between. CDR3 loop: CASSTEVRGKDTQYF. CDR3 nucleotide sequence: TGTGCCAGCAGCACGGAGGTCCGAGGAAAGGATACGCAGTATTTT. The variable domain in full, with the rest retrieved from reference TRBV5-4 and TRBJ2-3, is ETGVTQSPTHLIKTRGQQVTLRCSSQSGHNTVSWYQQALGQGPQFIFQYYREEENGRGNFPPRFSGLQFPNYSSELNVNALELDDSALYLCASSTEVRGKDTQYFGPGTRLTVL.

The chain carries TRBV6-1 and TRBJ1-1, with D perhaps TRBD1 (5 bases). CDR1 is MNHNS and CDR2 is SASEGT in the germline V gene. Trimming took off 0 bases at V and 3 bases at J, with 11 bases between the two ends. CDR3 size: 15 residues. The CDR3 region has the DNA TGTGCCAGCAGTGAAGCTGGCAGGGACTACACTGAAGCTTTCTTT. Translating it yields CASSEAGRDYTEAFF.

This chain connects TRBV5-1 to TRBJ2-2; 7 nucleotides agree with TRBD1. Germline lookup yields CDR1 SGHRS and CDR2 YFSETQ. V was pared by 1 base and J by 0 bases, with 3 bases of the junction left unmatched. This CDR3 has 16 residues. CDR3 DNA: TGCGCCAGCAGCTTGAGAACAGGGGCGAACACCGGGGAGCTGTTTTTT. Translation gives CASSLRTGANTGELFF.

The V gene is TRBV28, the J gene TRBJ2-7; 7 positions agree with TRBD2. The junction had 11 bases not matched to a gene; V was cut back by 7 bases and J by 2 bases. The CDR3 totals 15 residues. The germline CDR1 and CDR2 sequences are MDHEN and SYDVKM. Written as DNA, the CDR3 is TGTGCCAGCACTTCCTTTGGGGAGGGGACCTACGAGCAGTACTTC. It translates to CASTSFGEGTYEQYF.

The chain is built from TRBV11-1 and TRBJ1-1, with D hard to call. The CDR3 loop spans 14 amino acids. Germline assignment: CDR1 SGHAT and CDR2 FQDESV (reference sequence). The V and J ends lost 3 bases and 0 bases respectively, with 8 bases between them. The CDR3 here is CASSFDRVNTEAFF. The CDR3 region has the DNA TGTGCCAGCAGCTTTGATAGAGTGAACACTGAAGCTTTCTTT.

The V call is TRBV6-1, the J call TRBJ2-1; the D gene is possibly TRBD2 (6 bases). The CDR3 is 13 residues long. Trimming pared 3 bases from V and 13 bases from J, leaving 16 bases between. The germline gives CDR1 MNHNS, CDR2 SASEGT. This CDR3 is CASSDTLRGLQFF. CDR3 DNA: TGTGCCAGCAGTGACACGCTGAGGGGACTTCAGTTCTTC.

The CDR3 loop reads CASTIDGLRGDEQYF. For the CDR3, the DNA is TGCGCCAGCACCATAGACGGACTACGGGGGGACGAGCAGTACTTC. The chain combines TRBV4-1 with TRBJ2-7; 7 nucleotides match TRBD2. There are 15 residues in the CDR3. Germline-derived CDR1 and CDR2 are MGHRA and YSYEKL. The V and J ends lost 7 bases and 5 bases, in that order; junction bases with no gene match: 14.

The rearrangement links TRBV6-5 to TRBJ1-5, with 8 positions matching TRBD1. V lost 8 bases to trimming and J lost 6 bases; unmatched junction nucleotides: 9. There are 14 residues in the CDR3. Germline lookup yields CDR1 MNHEY and CDR2 SVGAGI. The CDR3 nucleotides are TGTGCCAGCGGACAGTCCGGACAGGGTCAGCCCCAGCATTTT. Its translation is CASGQSGQGQPQHF.

The chain recombines TRBV11-2 with TRBJ1-6; a weak D match, TRBD1 (5 bases). Germline values: CDR1 SGHAT, CDR2 FQNNGV. The CDR3 loop spans 12 amino acids. V dropped 5 bases and J dropped 11 bases, with 10 bases sitting between them. The CDR3 reads CASSPIGAPLHF. As DNA, the CDR3 is TGTGCCAGCAGCCCCATAGGGGCACCCCTCCACTTT.

The chain links TRBV12-3 or TRBV12-4 to TRBJ2-1; D might be TRBD2 (6 bases). V gave up 5 bases and J gave up 8 bases, with 13 bases separating them. The CDR3 contains 13 residues. The CDR3 DNA follows: TGTGCCAGCAGTCCCGGGACTTTATATGAGCAGTTCTTC. Translation: CASSPGTLYEQFF.

The rearrangement uses TRBV5-6 and TRBJ2-7, with D tentatively TRBD2 (6 bases). Germline values: CDR1 SGHDT, CDR2 YYEEEE. The ends were cut back, 5 bases at V and 2 bases at J, with 17 bases in the middle. This CDR3 is 15 amino acids long. CDR3 DNA: TGTGCCAGCAGAACGCCCGGGACTCCCCCCTACGAGCAGTACTTC. Translating gives CASRTPGTPPYEQYF.